Listed below are T cell receptor beta chains from one sample, sequenced in a study of OX40 agonist ivuxolimab in advanced cancers. The assay was immunoSEQ multiplex PCR, and TCRdb's table has in-frame clones only and misses some. This sample has approximately 82,000 clones, with about 90% found just once. Sequences were derived from CD4+ or CD8+ T cells sorted from blood, sampled in a trial of the OX40 agonist ivuxolimab. The receptor set was obtained from an adult with an advanced solid tumor such as melanoma, head and neck, liver or kidney cancer. The CDR3 runs from the conserved cysteine through the conserved F or W. D genes are given only for firm matches. Size is omitted from some rows. Given values are once, few, many or a class for expanded clones.

d_call,clone_size,v_call,j_call,cdr3_aa,cdr3_nt
TRBD1,.,TRBV19,TRBJ1-5,CASRTQGFYSNQPQHF,TGTGCCAGTAGGACACAGGGGTTTTATAGCAATCAGCCCCAGCATTTT
.,.,TRBV5-1,TRBJ2-7,CASSLFGYLYEQYF,TGCGCCAGCAGCCTGTTCGGCTATCTCTACGAGCAGTACTTC
TRBD1,.,TRBV28,TRBJ1-1,CASSEFHPRTGRNTEAFF,TGTGCCAGCAGTGAATTTCACCCTAGGACAGGGAGGAACACTGAAGCTTTCTTT
TRBD2,.,TRBV7-6,TRBJ2-1,CASGRGAGVTYNEQFF,TGTGCCAGCGGGCGGGGAGCGGGGGTCACATACAATGAGCAGTTCTTC
.,.,TRBV5-1,TRBJ2-5,CASSAGTRETQYF,TGCGCCAGCAGCGCCGGGACACGGGAGACCCAGTACTTC
.,.,TRBV12-5,TRBJ2-7,CASGPIEQYF,TGTGCTAGTGGTCCGATTGAGCAGTACTTC
.,.,TRBV27,TRBJ1-2,CASSTRGWYGYTF,TGTGCCAGCAGCACCCGGGGGTGGTATGGCTACACCTTC
.,.,TRBV29-1,TRBJ2-2,CSVVMSGELFF,TGCAGCGTGGTGATGAGCGGGGAGCTGTTTTTT
.,.,TRBV5-6,TRBJ1-1,CASSPRGARPAFF,TGTGCCAGCAGCCCCAGGGGCGCCCGGCCGGCTTTCTTT
TRBD2,.,TRBV10-2,TRBJ2-1,CASSDPGLAGSNEQFF,TGCGCCAGCAGTGACCCGGGACTAGCGGGAAGCAATGAGCAGTTCTTC
TRBD1,.,TRBV28,TRBJ2-2,CATRPGQGVSGELFF,TGTGCCACCCGGCCCGGACAGGGCGTGAGCGGGGAGCTGTTTTTT
.,once,TRBV28,TRBJ1-1,CASSLVDSNEAFF,TGTGCCAGCAGTTTAGTGGACTCAAATGAAGCTTTCTTT
TRBD1,.,TRBV6-4,TRBJ1-1,CASSDSRDRPNTEAFF,TGTGCCAGCAGTGACTCGCGGGACAGACCGAACACTGAAGCTTTCTTT
.,.,TRBV19,TRBJ2-3,CASRRTASTDTQYF,TGTGCCAGTAGGCGAACGGCTAGCACAGATACGCAGTATTTT
.,.,TRBV28,TRBJ2-5,CASSSQETQYF,TGTGCCAGCAGTTCGCAAGAGACCCAGTACTTC
TRBD1,.,TRBV19,TRBJ1-4,CASSIERDRGYEKLFF,TGTGCCAGTAGTATAGAACGGGACAGGGGATATGAAAAACTGTTTTTT
.,.,TRBV18,TRBJ2-7,CASSPLVGAGAYEQYF,TGTGCCAGCTCACCACTAGTTGGGGCAGGGGCCTACGAGCAGTACTTC
TRBD1,.,TRBV29-1,TRBJ2-7,CSVEGLGQGALEQYF,TGCAGCGTTGAAGGGCTGGGACAGGGGGCTCTCGAGCAGTACTTC
.,.,TRBV2,TRBJ1-2,CASRRDTSNYGYTF,TGTGCCAGCAGAAGGGACACCTCTAACTATGGCTACACCTTC
TRBD2,.,TRBV7-3,TRBJ2-1,CASSQPGLAAQEQFF,TGTGCCAGCAGCCAACCGGGACTAGCGGCCCAAGAGCAGTTCTTC
.,.,TRBV18,TRBJ2-5,CASSLSRGETQYF,TGTGCCAGCTCACTCTCTAGGGGAGAGACCCAGTACTTC
TRBD2,once,TRBV4-2,TRBJ2-5,CASSQRGGLYQETQYF,TGTGCCAGCAGCCAGCGGGGGGGCTTGTACCAAGAGACCCAGTACTTC
TRBD1,.,TRBV5-5,TRBJ2-2,CASSLPGTGYTGELFF,TGTGCCAGCAGCTTACCCGGGACAGGGTACACCGGGGAGCTGTTTTTT
.,.,TRBV10-3,TRBJ2-3,CAISESRPSAGGDTQYF,TGTGCCATCAGTGAGTCGAGGCCCAGCGCGGGCGGAGATACGCAGTATTTT
.,.,TRBV9,TRBJ2-3,CASSSRGFLTDTQYF,TGTGCCAGCAGCTCGAGGGGGTTTCTCACAGATACGCAGTATTTT
.,.,TRBV16,TRBJ2-1,CASSPPEETEQFF,TGTGCCAGCAGCCCGCCGGAAGAGACTGAGCAGTTCTTC
TRBD2,.,TRBV5-1,TRBJ2-1,CASKSRSGTFNEQFF,TGCGCCAGCAAATCCAGGAGCGGGACGTTCAATGAGCAGTTCTTC
TRBD1,.,TRBV28,TRBJ2-7,CASRSGTGSAYEQYF,TGTGCCAGCAGATCCGGGACAGGGAGTGCGTACGAGCAGTACTTC
.,.,TRBV6-1,TRBJ1-2,CASRAPGYYGYTF,TGTGCCAGCAGGGCCCCTGGTTACTATGGCTACACCTTC
.,.,TRBV28,TRBJ1-5,CASRALVQMKPQHF,TGTGCCAGCAGGGCATTGGTCCAGATGAAGCCCCAGCATTTT
.,.,TRBV5-1,TRBJ2-1,CASSWGAYNEQFF,TGCGCCAGCAGCTGGGGGGCCTACAATGAGCAGTTCTTC
.,once,TRBV9,TRBJ1-2,CASAGGGGYGYTF,TGTGCCAGCGCGGGGGGCGGAGGCTATGGCTACACCTTC
TRBD2,.,TRBV7-3,TRBJ2-1,CASSLTGASGDNEQFF,TGTGCCAGCAGCTTAACGGGGGCTAGCGGGGACAATGAGCAGTTCTTC
TRBD1,.,TRBV2,TRBJ2-7,CASTARGTGAVYEQYF,TGTGCCAGCACAGCCCGCGGGACAGGAGCTGTCTACGAGCAGTACTTC
.,.,TRBV29-1,TRBJ1-1,CSVDKGLNTEAFF,TGCAGCGTTGACAAGGGCTTGAACACTGAAGCTTTCTTT
.,.,TRBV20-1,TRBJ1-1,CSASRPQEAFF,TGCAGTGCTAGTAGGCCGCAGGAAGCTTTCTTT
.,.,TRBV7-6,TRBJ1-3,CASSLSGNTIYF,TGTGCCAGCAGCCTCTCTGGAAACACCATATATTTT
TRBD1,.,TRBV9,TRBJ1-5,CASSAGGSNQPQHF,TGTGCCAGCAGCGCAGGGGGCAGCAATCAGCCCCAGCATTTT
.,.,TRBV27,TRBJ2-3,CASSPRGEGTDTQYF,TGTGCCAGCAGTCCGAGGGGTGAGGGGACAGATACGCAGTATTTT
.,once,TRBV28,TRBJ1-4,CVSSPGHSGGTNEKLFF,TGTGTCAGCAGTCCGGGACACTCGGGTGGAACTAATGAAAAACTGTTTTTT
.,.,TRBV5-1,TRBJ1-2,CASSLGGPAGGYTF,TGCGCCAGCAGCTTGGGGGGCCCCGCTGGTGGCTACACCTTC
.,.,TRBV2,TRBJ2-7,CASSDQPYEQYF,TGTGCCAGCAGTGATCAACCCTACGAGCAGTACTTC
.,.,TRBV5-8,TRBJ2-7,CASSLETNPSYEQYF,TGTGCCAGCAGCTTGGAGACCAACCCCTCCTACGAGCAGTACTTC
TRBD1,.,TRBV7-9,TRBJ2-1,CASSPGQEYNEQFF,TGTGCCAGCAGCCCGGGACAGGAGTACAATGAGCAGTTCTTC
TRBD2,.,TRBV5-4,TRBJ2-1,CASSLGTGGNNEQFF,TGTGCCAGCAGCTTGGGGACGGGGGGGAACAATGAGCAGTTCTTC
TRBD1,.,TRBV19,TRBJ1-5,CASRIRAGQVVSNQPQHF,TGTGCCAGTAGGATCAGGGCGGGACAGGTAGTTAGCAATCAGCCCCAGCATTTT
.,.,TRBV6-6,TRBJ1-2,CASKSQSYGYTF,TGTGCCAGCAAGAGCCAGTCCTATGGCTACACCTTC
TRBD1,.,TRBV19,TRBJ2-3,CASSIPPGQGADTQYF,TGTGCCAGTAGTATCCCCCCGGGACAGGGAGCAGATACGCAGTATTTT
.,.,TRBV5-1,TRBJ2-7,CASSLEVGEQYF,TGCGCCAGCAGCTTGGAGGTGGGCGAGCAGTACTTC
TRBD1,.,TRBV9,TRBJ2-5,CASSVRGQETQYF,TGTGCCAGCAGCGTAAGGGGGCAGGAGACCCAGTACTTC
.,.,TRBV19,TRBJ1-1,CATRKVGTEAFF,TGTGCCACTCGAAAAGTGGGGACTGAAGCTTTCTTT
.,once,TRBV5-4,TRBJ1-4,CASGLQGGEKLFF,TGTGCCAGCGGGTTACAGGGAGGGGAAAAACTGTTTTTT
.,.,TRBV10-3,TRBJ1-1,CAISGTDEMNTEAFF,TGTGCCATCAGTGGGACGGATGAAATGAACACTGAAGCTTTCTTT
.,.,TRBV7-2,TRBJ2-5,CVSSLTPGLQETQYF,TGTGTCAGCAGCTTGACCCCGGGACTCCAAGAGACCCAGTACTTC
TRBD2,.,TRBV10-3,TRBJ2-1,CAISESGGTYNEQFF,TGTGCCATCAGTGAGAGCGGGGGGACCTACAATGAGCAGTTCTTC
.,.,TRBV28,TRBJ1-2,CASSARGGYGYTF,TGTGCCAGCAGTGCGCGGGGAGGGTATGGCTACACCTTC
.,.,TRBV6-6,TRBJ2-1,CASSPPTERNEQFF,TGTGCCAGCAGTCCGCCGACGGAACGCAATGAGCAGTTCTTC